This entry is about one TCR beta chain. Produced via immunoSEQ multiplex PCR; TCRdb's table is partial and in-frame only. The table lists around 400,000 clones, around 92% of them singletons. The sample belongs to a study of blood T cell repertoires in COVID-19. Study overall: Italy, Spain and the United States were the sources of the convalescent and acute COVID-19 samples.

All enrollees were about 18 to 89 years old and from roughly 26 US areas. Assignments of participants to cohorts depended upon their own reported clinical history. This CDR3 is built from 13 residues. The V gene's germline CDR1 is SGHRS and CDR2 YFSETQ. Trimming stripped 4 bases from V and 5 bases from J, with 13 bases between. The sequence was obtained from a woman in her thirties who had recovered from COVID-19. The chain recombines TRBV5-1 with TRBJ2-7; D may be TRBD1 (6 bases). Source material: PBMCs or T cells enriched from blood (not recorded which). CDR3: CASSTGMFHEQYF. In nucleotides, the CDR3 is TGCGCCAGCAGCACAGGGATGTTCCACGAGCAGTACTTC.